Here is one T cell receptor beta chain with its context. The antigen remains unidentified. The V end was cut by 0 bases, the J end by 5 bases, with 19 bases between. The CDR3 extends over 16 amino acids. Germline lookup yields CDR1 DFQATT and CDR2 SNEGSKA (reference sequence). These data are taken from a study of blood T cells in healthy people across ages. The wider study: About one barcoded beta molecule per two T cells came from capture by template switching. Study observations and caveats: Greater diversity and more naive CD4+ cells were seen in long-lived donors than in aged donors.

With a J-beta primer mix and a sample-barcoded 5' primer, a second PCR ran about 7 to 12 cycles. All cDNA molecules were each tagged by a template-switch adaptor with 12 random nucleotides. MiXCR, applied by TCRdb to the 5' RACE reads, yields one record per CDR3 protein. Here the sample spans hundreds of thousands of distinct CDR3 sequences, roughly 24% being singletons. These data are also associated with another study on T cells of mothers and their children.

The material sequenced was blood. The clonotype comes from a boy aged 10-17 years in good health. This chain links TRBV20-1 with TRBJ1-1; D perhaps matches TRBD1 (5 bases). DNA of the CDR3: TGCAGTGCTAGAGAGGACAATTTACCTGTAAATACTGAAGCTTTCTTT. The encoded protein is CSAREDNLPVNTEAFF.